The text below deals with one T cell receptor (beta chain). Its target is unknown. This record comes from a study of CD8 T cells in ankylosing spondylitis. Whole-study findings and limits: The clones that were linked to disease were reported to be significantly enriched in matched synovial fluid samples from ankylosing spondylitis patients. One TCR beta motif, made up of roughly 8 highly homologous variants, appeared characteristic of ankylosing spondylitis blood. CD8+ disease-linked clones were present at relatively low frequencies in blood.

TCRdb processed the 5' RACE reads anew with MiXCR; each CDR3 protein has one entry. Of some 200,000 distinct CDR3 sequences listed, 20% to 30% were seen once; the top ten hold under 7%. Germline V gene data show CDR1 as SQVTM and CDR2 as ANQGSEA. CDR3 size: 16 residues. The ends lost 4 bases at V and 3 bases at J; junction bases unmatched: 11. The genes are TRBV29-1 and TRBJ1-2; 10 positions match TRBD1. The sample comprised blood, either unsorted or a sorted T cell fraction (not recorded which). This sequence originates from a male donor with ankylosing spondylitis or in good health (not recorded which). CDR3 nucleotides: TGCAGCGTTGGGACGGGACAGGGGAATTCGGACTATGGCTACACCTTC. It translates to CSVGTGQGNSDYGYTF.